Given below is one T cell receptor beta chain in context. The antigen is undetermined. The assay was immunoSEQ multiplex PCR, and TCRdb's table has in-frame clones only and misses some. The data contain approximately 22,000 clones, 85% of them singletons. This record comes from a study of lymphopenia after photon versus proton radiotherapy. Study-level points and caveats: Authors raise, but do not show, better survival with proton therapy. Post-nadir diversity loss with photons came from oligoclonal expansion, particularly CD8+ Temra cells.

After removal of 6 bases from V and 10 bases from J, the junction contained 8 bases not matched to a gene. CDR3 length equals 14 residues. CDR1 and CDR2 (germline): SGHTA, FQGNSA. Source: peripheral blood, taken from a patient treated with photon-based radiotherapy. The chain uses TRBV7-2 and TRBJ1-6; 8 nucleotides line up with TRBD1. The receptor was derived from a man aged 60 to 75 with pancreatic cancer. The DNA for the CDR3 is TGTGCCAGCAGTCGACCACAGGGGGTCTCACCCCTCCACTTT. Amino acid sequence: CASSRPQGVSPLHF.